The 19 T cell receptor beta chains presented below share a single source sample, sequenced in a study of blood T cell repertoires in COVID-19. Libraries were prepared by immunoSEQ multiplex PCR; TCRdb keeps only in-frame clonotypes and omits some of them. This repertoire shows 240,000 or so clones, approximately 86% found once; its top ten account for approximately 6.8%. The sample taken for sequencing was peripheral blood. These receptors were obtained from a woman between 65 and 79 years old with active or convalescent COVID-19.

This chain uses TRBV24-1 with TRBJ1-2; TRBD1 is a possible D gene (5 bases). CDR1 and CDR2 (germline): KGHDR, SFDVKD. The CDR3 is 13 residues long. V lost 4 bases and J lost 8, with 13 bases in between. The CDR3 spells CATSDYQGGGYTF. The CDR3 coding sequence is TGTGCCACCAGTGACTACCAGGGAGGAGGCTACACCTTC.

The J gene is TRBJ1-2, the V gene TRBV6-1, with 10 bases identical to TRBD1. This CDR3 region has 17 residues. V gave up 4 bases and J gave up 6 bases; unmatched junction bases: 14. The V gene's germline CDR1 is MNHNS and CDR2 SASEGT. The CDR3 DNA reads TGTGCCAGCAGTGGCTCCTATTGGGACAGGGGAACGAATGGCTACACCTTC. It is translated as CASSGSYWDRGTNGYTF.

This clone was seen a single time. V gene TRBV18 combines with J gene TRBJ1-3; 7 nucleotides align to TRBD1. The V gene end was trimmed by 5 bases and the J gene end by 4 bases; junction bases not matched to a gene: 8. Germline CDR1 reads KGHSH; CDR2 reads LQKENI. CDR3 length: 15 amino acids. The CDR3 sequence is CASSTGTVSGNTIYF. CDR3 in DNA: TGTGCCAGCTCAACCGGGACAGTATCCGGAAACACCATATATTTT.

The chain employs TRBV27 and TRBJ1-1; 9 positions match TRBD1. Germline V gene sequence: CDR1 MNHEY, CDR2 SMNVEV (reference sequence). With V trimmed by 3 bases and J by 4 bases, 6 bases remained unmatched. CDR3 length: 15 amino acids. The CDR3 region is CASSLNRGLGTEAFF. CDR3 nucleotide sequence: TGTGCCAGCAGTTTGAACAGGGGGCTCGGCACTGAAGCTTTCTTT.

The chain links TRBV5-6 to TRBJ1-5, with 7 bases that match TRBD1. Germline V lookup: CDR1 SGHDT, CDR2 YYEEEE. After removal of 4 bases from V and 9 bases from J, the junction contained 13 bases not matched to a gene. This CDR3 has 15 residues. The CDR3 bases are TGTGCCAGCAGCCGATACGACAGGGTCGGGTCGCCCCAGCATTTT. It encodes CASSRYDRVGSPQHF.

The chain recombines TRBV27 with TRBJ1-1; the D gene is possibly TRBD1 (5 bases). This CDR3 region has 14 residues. The V gene lost 4 bases and the J gene lost 4 bases, with 13 bases spanning the gap. CDR1 is MNHEY and CDR2 is SMNVEV in the germline V gene (reference sequence). The CDR3: CASSSGGRVTEAFF. The CDR3 DNA reads as TGTGCCAGCAGTTCGGGGGGGAGAGTCACTGAAGCTTTCTTT.

The chain recombines TRBV6-1 with TRBJ2-7; perhaps TRBD1 as D (5 bases). Germline values: CDR1 MNHNS, CDR2 SASEGT. CDR3 length equals 14 residues. V shed 2 bases and J shed 5 bases, with 13 bases lying between them. The CDR3: CASSEFAGWDEQYF. In DNA form, the CDR3 reads TGTGCCAGCAGTGAATTTGCAGGGTGGGACGAGCAGTACTTC.

The J gene is TRBJ1-2, the V gene TRBV6-5; the D gene is possibly TRBD1 (5 bases). This CDR3 spans 12 amino acids. CDR1 MNHEY and CDR2 SVGAGI come from the germline V gene. Trimming pared 4 bases from V and 4 bases from J, leaving 7 bases between. In DNA, the CDR3 is TGTGCCAGCAGTTCCGACAGCTATGGCTACACCTTC. It encodes CASSSDSYGYTF.

This clone was counted a few times. The chain carries TRBV24-1 and TRBJ1-2; possible D gene TRBD1, 5 bases. Trimming took off 1 base at V and 6 bases at J, with 11 bases between the two ends. Per germline, CDR1 KGHDR and CDR2 SFDVKD. The CDR3 is 14 residues long. CDR3 region: CATSDFPTVHGYTF. The CDR3, as DNA: TGTGCCACCAGTGATTTCCCGACAGTTCATGGCTACACCTTC.

This clone was detected only once. The chain uses TRBV10-3 and TRBJ1-4; TRBD1 aligns across 7 bases. There are 15 residues in the CDR3. Germline lookup yields CDR1 ENHRY and CDR2 SYGVKD. This CDR3 reads CDNKEGTAEHEKLFF. As DNA, the CDR3 is TGTGACAACAAGGAGGGGACAGCAGAACATGAAAAACTGTTTTTT.

The genes are TRBV7-2 and TRBJ2-1; 9 bases line up with TRBD2. CDR1 is SGHTA and CDR2 is FQGNSA in the germline V gene. The V gene end was trimmed by 6 bases and the J gene end by 4 bases; junction bases not matched to a gene: 16. The CDR3 consists of 18 residues. Written as DNA, the CDR3 is TGTGCCAGCAGTCCTACTAGCGGGCGCCCCTCCGCTTACAATGAGCAGTTCTTC. Translation: CASSPTSGRPSAYNEQFF.

The chain carries TRBV7-6 and TRBJ1-4; TRBD1 aligns across 10 bases. This CDR3 is 14 amino acids long. Germline V gene lookup returns CDR1 SGHVS and CDR2 FNYEAQ. Germline trimming cut 5 bases from V and 6 bases from J; bases unmatched to any gene: 3. CDR3 in amino acids: CASSAGTGDEKLFF. The CDR3 coding sequence is TGTGCCAGCAGCGCCGGGACAGGGGATGAAAAACTGTTTTTT. The full variable domain, its missing parts supplied by reference TRBV7-6 and TRBJ1-4, is GAGVSQSPRYKVTKRGQDVALRCDPISGHVSLYWYRQALGQGPEFLTYFNYEAQQDKSGLPNDRFSAERPEGSISTLTIQRTEQRDSAMYRCASSAGTGDEKLFFGSGTQLSVL.

The chain carries TRBV7-8 and TRBJ2-7; possibly TRBD1 for D (5 bases). CDR3 length equals 13 residues. Germline CDR1 SGHVS, CDR2 FQNEAQ. The germline V and J ends were trimmed by 1 base and 4 bases, with 8 bases remaining between them. In DNA, the CDR3 is TGTGCCAGCAGCTTAGACAGGTCTTACGAGCAGTACTTC. Encoded protein: CASSLDRSYEQYF.

V usage is TRBV7-2 and J usage is TRBJ2-2, with 12 bases identical to TRBD2. Germline CDR1 is SGHTA and CDR2 is FQGNSA. The CDR3 loop spans 16 amino acids. In nucleotides, the CDR3 is TGTGCAACCCCCCCTCTAGCGGGGGGGCTCACCGGGGAGCTGTTTTTT. Amino acids: CATPPLAGGLTGELFF.

This chain connects TRBV4-1 to TRBJ1-3; tentative D call: TRBD1 (6 bases). The CDR3 has 16 residues. V lost 1 base to trimming and J lost 5 bases, with 15 bases between them. Germline CDR1 MGHRA, CDR2 YSYEKL. CDR3 coding DNA: TGCGCCAGCAGCCAAGTCGGGCAGGGGATAAGAAACACCATATATTTT. This encodes CASSQVGQGIRNTIYF.

The chain joins TRBV6-5 to TRBJ1-2; D ambiguous. The CDR3 sequence is 13 residues long. V lost 6 bases, J lost 8 bases, and 16 bases lay in between. Germline V gene lookup returns CDR1 MNHEY and CDR2 SVGAGI. Written as DNA, the CDR3 is TGTGCCAGCAGAGATCTTCGAGGAGGCGGCTACACCTTC. Translation: CASRDLRGGGYTF.

The chain joins TRBV25-1 to TRBJ1-1, with TRBD1 identical over 7 bases. Germline lookup yields CDR1 MGHDK and CDR2 SYGVNS. V shed 5 bases and J 3 bases; nucleotides not matched to a gene: 6. The CDR3 runs to 14 residues. The CDR3 DNA sequence: TGTGCCAGCAGTCAAACAGGGGTTTACACTGAAGCTTTCTTT. It codes for CASSQTGVYTEAFF.

J is TRBJ2-5 and V is TRBV3-1 (or the pseudogene TRBV3-2), with 9 bases matching TRBD2. The CDR3 runs 15 residues. Unmatched junction bases numbered 10, after V lost 6 bases and J lost 5 bases. Germline loops: CDR1 LGHDT, CDR2 YNNKEL (reference sequence). CDR3 loop: CASSPYSGGGETQYF. Written as DNA, the CDR3 is TGTGCCAGCAGTCCTTATAGCGGGGGAGGGGAGACCCAGTACTTC.

This chain joins TRBV14 and TRBJ2-3; TRBD2 agrees at 14 bases. V trimming: 6 bases; J trimming: 1 base; junction bases outside the gene matches: 3. This CDR3 is 16 amino acids long. Germline V gene data show CDR1 as SGHDN and CDR2 as FVKESK. The CDR3 reads CASSRTSGGRTDTQYF. In DNA form, the CDR3 reads TGTGCCAGCAGTCGGACTAGCGGGGGGCGCACAGATACGCAGTATTTT.